This is a list of T cell receptor beta chains from one sample in a study of regulatory T cells in long-lasting Graves disease. Each CDR3 protein gets one entry after TCRdb re-called the multiplex PCR reads with MiXCR. The top ten clones hold 8% to 10% of a sample with hundreds of thousands of distinct CDR3 sequences, more than 10% of them seen once. In addition, the sample was reused for a study of T cells in Graves' hyperthyroidism and ophthalmopathy.

Sequencing was performed on peripheral blood mononuclear cells (PBMCs), taken at new diagnosis, from a patient treated with antithyroid drugs. Source of these receptors: a woman between 25 and 40 years old with Graves disease. CDR3s include the opening cysteine and the closing phenylalanine or tryptophan. The order of the fields is D gene, clone size, V gene, J gene, CDR3 DNA, CDR3 protein. D genes are given only for firm matches. The size field is filled for only some rows; it gives once, few, many or a size class.

D: NA
size: NA
V: TRBV19
J: TRBJ2-7
DNA: TGTGCCAGTAGTATTTCAGGGGGGAACTACGAGCAGTACTTC
CDR3: CASSISGGNYEQYF

D: NA
size: NA
V: TRBV11-2
J: TRBJ2-3
DNA: TGTGCCAGCAGCGGGAACAGGGCTAGCACAGATACGCAGTATTTT
CDR3: CASSGNRASTDTQYF

D: TRBD2
size: many
V: TRBV12-3/TRBV12-4
J: TRBJ2-3
DNA: TGTGCCAGCAGTTTAGCGAGACGTGGGGGACTAGCGGGAGGGCCTTGGGGCACAGATACGCAGTATTTT
CDR3: CASSLARRGGLAGGPWGTDTQYF

D: NA
size: NA
V: TRBV25-1
J: TRBJ2-7
DNA: TGTGCCAGCAGTGGAAACGAGCAGTACTTC
CDR3: CASSGNEQYF

D: NA
size: once
V: TRBV12-3/TRBV12-4
J: TRBJ2-7
DNA: TGTGCCAGCAGTGAGTCTGACAGCTACGAGCAGTACTTC
CDR3: CASSESDSYEQYF

D: TRBD2
size: NA
V: TRBV7-7
J: TRBJ2-1
DNA: TGTGCCAGCAGCTTAGGACTAGCGAGCAGAGTGGATGAGCAGTTCTTC
CDR3: CASSLGLASRVDEQFF

D: TRBD2
size: few
V: TRBV18
J: TRBJ2-3
DNA: TGTGCCAGCTCACCAGCTAGCGGCAACACAGATACGCAGTATTTT
CDR3: CASSPASGNTDTQYF

D: NA
size: NA
V: TRBV12-5
J: TRBJ2-3
DNA: TGTGCTAGTGGCCTGGGGGGCGTCGGAGATACGCAGTATTTT
CDR3: CASGLGGVGDTQYF

D: NA
size: many
V: TRBV5-6
J: TRBJ2-7
DNA: TGTGCCAGCAGCGCCGGAGTAGGGCCTCGCGAGCAGTACTTC
CDR3: CASSAGVGPREQYF

D: TRBD1
size: NA
V: TRBV24-1
J: TRBJ2-1
DNA: TGTGCCACCAGTGACACGACAGGGCAGATTTACAATGAGCAGTTCTTC
CDR3: CATSDTTGQIYNEQFF

D: NA
size: few
V: TRBV12-3/TRBV12-4
J: TRBJ2-1
DNA: TGTGCCAGCAGTGACTTTAGCTCCTACAATGAGCAGTTCTTC
CDR3: CASSDFSSYNEQFF

D: NA
size: many
V: TRBV5-6
J: TRBJ1-1
DNA: TGTGCCAGCAGCTTGGCCGAGGGGATCGAAGCTTTCTTT
CDR3: CASSLAEGIEAFF

D: TRBD1
size: many
V: TRBV18
J: TRBJ1-5
DNA: TGTGCCAGCTCACACCGAATGGTCCAGGGGGCAGGTCAGCCCCAGCATTTT
CDR3: CASSHRMVQGAGQPQHF

D: NA
size: few
V: TRBV19
J: TRBJ1-5
DNA: TGTGCCAGTAGTATAGAGGGTGTTGGGGGCAATCAGCCCCAGCATTTT
CDR3: CASSIEGVGGNQPQHF

D: NA
size: NA
V: TRBV20-1
J: TRBJ1-2
DNA: TGCAGTGCAATCGTTGGGGACTATGGCTACACCTTC
CDR3: CSAIVGDYGYTF

D: TRBD2
size: few
V: TRBV9
J: TRBJ2-1
DNA: TGTGCCAGCAGCGTAGCTACGTGGACTAGCGGGAATATCTACAATGAGCAGTTCTTC
CDR3: CASSVATWTSGNIYNEQFF

D: NA
size: many
V: TRBV5-1
J: TRBJ1-6
DNA: TGCGCCAGCAGCTTGGCTCTCTCAGGGTCACCCCTCCACTTT
CDR3: CASSLALSGSPLHF

D: TRBD2
size: NA
V: TRBV5-1
J: TRBJ2-5
DNA: TGCGCCAGCAGCCAGGCCCCGGGAGGAGAAGAGACCCAGTACTTC
CDR3: CASSQAPGGEETQYF

D: NA
size: few
V: TRBV19
J: TRBJ1-5
DNA: TGTGCCAGTAGTGCCAGGGAATATAGCAATCAGCCCCAGCATTTT
CDR3: CASSAREYSNQPQHF

D: NA
size: NA
V: TRBV4-1
J: TRBJ2-3
DNA: TGCGCCAGCAGCCAAGTACGGCGCACAGATACGCAGTATTTT
CDR3: CASSQVRRTDTQYF

D: TRBD1
size: NA
V: TRBV3-1
J: TRBJ1-1
DNA: TGTGCCAGCAGCCAAGGGGGGTCAGGGGGATTCACTGAAGCTTTCTTT
CDR3: CASSQGGSGGFTEAFF

D: NA
size: many
V: TRBV18
J: TRBJ2-3
DNA: TGTGCCAGCTCCACTTATACGGGAGCGGCAGATACGCAGTATTTT
CDR3: CASSTYTGAADTQYF

D: NA
size: many
V: TRBV6-1
J: TRBJ1-5
DNA: TGTGCCAGCAGTCCTCGCCGTGAGCAGCCCCAGCATTTT
CDR3: CASSPRREQPQHF

D: TRBD2
size: few
V: TRBV4-2
J: TRBJ2-3
DNA: TGTGCCAGCAGCCAAGCGAGCGGGAGTAGCACAGATACGCAGTATTTT
CDR3: CASSQASGSSTDTQYF

D: TRBD2
size: many
V: TRBV5-1
J: TRBJ2-3
DNA: TGCGCCAGCTCCGCGGGAGTGTTAACAGATACGCAGTATTTT
CDR3: CASSAGVLTDTQYF

D: NA
size: NA
V: TRBV5-1
J: TRBJ2-4
DNA: TGCGCCAGCAGCTCTGGCAGGGGCGTAGACATTCAGTACTTC
CDR3: CASSSGRGVDIQYF